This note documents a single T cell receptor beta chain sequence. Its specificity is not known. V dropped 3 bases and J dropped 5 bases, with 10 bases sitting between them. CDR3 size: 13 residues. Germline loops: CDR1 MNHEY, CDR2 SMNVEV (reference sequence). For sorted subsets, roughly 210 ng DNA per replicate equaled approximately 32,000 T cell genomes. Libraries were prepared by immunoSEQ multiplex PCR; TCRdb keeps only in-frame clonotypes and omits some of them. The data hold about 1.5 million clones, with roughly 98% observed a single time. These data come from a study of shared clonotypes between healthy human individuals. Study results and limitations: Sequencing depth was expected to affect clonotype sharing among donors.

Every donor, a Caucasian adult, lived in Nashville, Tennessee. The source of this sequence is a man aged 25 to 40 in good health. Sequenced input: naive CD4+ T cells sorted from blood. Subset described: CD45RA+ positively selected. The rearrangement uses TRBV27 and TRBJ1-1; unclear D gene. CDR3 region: CASSFREGTEAFF. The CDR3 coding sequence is TGTGCCAGCAGTTTTAGGGAAGGTACTGAAGCTTTCTTT.